This TCR beta chain is drawn from a study of blood T cell repertoires in COVID-19. Study-level information: Samples representing acute and convalescent COVID-19 were sourced from the United States, Italy and Spain. The analysed material was cDNA or gDNA that came from T cells, B-cell-depleted T cells, or PBMCs.

In the study's own analysis: The authors estimated nucleated cell counts from reference gene primer amplification. The repertoire was sequenced with immunoSEQ multiplex PCR; TCRdb's copy has only in-frame clones and lacks some. D and trimming were read from the DNA, whereas the V and J calls and clone size are those reported in that table. The sample contains 400,000 to 450,000 clones, about 87% of which appear only once. Patients at the Seattle site were enrolled during active infection and followed longitudinally. Germline V lookup: CDR1 SGHTS, CDR2 YDEGEE. There are 14 residues in the CDR3. Trimming pared 6 bases from V and 0 bases from J, leaving 12 bases between.

The clonotype was recovered from a woman aged 45-65 years with COVID-19, enrolled during active disease. What was sequenced was peripheral blood. V usage is TRBV5-8 and J usage is TRBJ2-5; no definite D call. CDR3 in amino acids: CASTGAGYQETQYF. DNA for the CDR3: TGTGCCAGCACCGGAGCCGGGTACCAAGAGACCCAGTACTTC.